This T cell receptor beta chain appears in the sequencing data of a study of long-term antiretroviral therapy in people with HIV. As concerns this clone: Its matching antigen is unknown.

They ran version v3.0 of the immunoSEQ assay at survey level. Sequencing was intended to reach about 40,000-50,000 T-cell genomes per sample. Profiled with immunoSEQ multiplex PCR; TCRdb holds only in-frame clones, not every one. Of more than 25,000 clones in the sample, about 85% were seen once. Whole-study results and caveats: HIV repertoires spanned tighter CDR3 length ranges than controls did. Diversity measured after ART increased yet remained under transplant donor controls. Absence of data on ART adherence, viral resistance or therapy changes was noted.

Germline CDR1 is MDHEN and CDR2 is SYDVKM. CDR3 length equals 13 residues. V lost 8 bases and J lost 0, with 7 bases in between. The V gene is TRBV28, the J gene TRBJ2-2, with a possible D match to TRBD1 (6 bases). Sequenced material: unsorted PBMCs, taken roughly 5 years before starting antiretroviral therapy. The receptor's source is a man between 50 and 59 years old with HIV. Here the CDR3 reads CASGQTNTGELFF. Written as DNA, the CDR3 is TGTGCCAGCGGACAGACGAACACCGGGGAGCTGTTTTTT.